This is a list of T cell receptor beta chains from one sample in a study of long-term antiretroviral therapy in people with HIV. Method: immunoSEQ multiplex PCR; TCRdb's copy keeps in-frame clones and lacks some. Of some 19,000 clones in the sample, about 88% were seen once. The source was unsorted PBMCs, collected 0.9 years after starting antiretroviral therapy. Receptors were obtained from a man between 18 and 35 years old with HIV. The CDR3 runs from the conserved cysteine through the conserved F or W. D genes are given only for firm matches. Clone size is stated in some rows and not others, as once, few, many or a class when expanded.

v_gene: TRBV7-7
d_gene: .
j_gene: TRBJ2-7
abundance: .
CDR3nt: TGTGCTAGCAGCTTAGCCCAGTCCTACGAGCAGTACTTC
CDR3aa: CASSLAQSYEQYF

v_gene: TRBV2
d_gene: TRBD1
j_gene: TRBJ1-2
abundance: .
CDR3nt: TGTGCCAGCAGAGGGGATGGACAGGGGGAATCGTCTTACTATGGCTACACCTTC
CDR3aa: CASRGDGQGESSYYGYTF

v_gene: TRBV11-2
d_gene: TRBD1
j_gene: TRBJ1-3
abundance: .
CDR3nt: TGTGCCAGCAGCTTACAGGGGGCTGGAAACACCATATATTTT
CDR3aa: CASSLQGAGNTIYF

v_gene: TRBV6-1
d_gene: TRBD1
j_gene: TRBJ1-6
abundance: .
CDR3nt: TGTGCCAGCAGTGAAGAACAGGGGGCTCATTCACCCCTCCACTTT
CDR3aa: CASSEEQGAHSPLHF

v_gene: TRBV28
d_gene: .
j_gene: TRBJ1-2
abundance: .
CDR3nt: TGTGCCAGCAGGGGGACTGCGAACTATGGCTACACCTTC
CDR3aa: CASRGTANYGYTF

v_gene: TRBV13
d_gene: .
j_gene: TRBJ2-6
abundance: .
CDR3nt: TGTGCCAGCAGCTTAGAAGGTCCTGGGGCCAACGTCCTGACTTTC
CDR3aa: CASSLEGPGANVLTF

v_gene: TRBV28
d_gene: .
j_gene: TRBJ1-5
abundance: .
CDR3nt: TGTGCCAGCAGGAGCCAGCTTGATCAGCCCCAGCATTTT
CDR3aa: CASRSQLDQPQHF

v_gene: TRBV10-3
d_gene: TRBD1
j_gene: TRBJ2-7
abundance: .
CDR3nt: TGTGCCATCAGTGAGACCGGGACAGGGGGCTACGAGCAGTACTTC
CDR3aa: CAISETGTGGYEQYF

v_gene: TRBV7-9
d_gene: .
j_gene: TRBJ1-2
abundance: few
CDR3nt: TGTGCCAGCAGCCAGGAGGCTGCCTATGGCTACACCTTC
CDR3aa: CASSQEAAYGYTF

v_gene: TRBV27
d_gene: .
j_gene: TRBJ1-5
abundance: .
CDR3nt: TGTGCCAGCAGTCTAGCACCGCCGGACGGCACTCAGCCCCAGCATTTT
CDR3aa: CASSLAPPDGTQPQHF

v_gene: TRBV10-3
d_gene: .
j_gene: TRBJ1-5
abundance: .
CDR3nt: TGTGCCATCAGTGAGACAGGGAATCAGCCCCAGCATTTT
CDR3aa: CAISETGNQPQHF

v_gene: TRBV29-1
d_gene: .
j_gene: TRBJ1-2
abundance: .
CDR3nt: TGCAGCGTTGAAGTCTCTCAGGGGCAGTACTATGGCTACACCTTC
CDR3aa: CSVEVSQGQYYGYTF

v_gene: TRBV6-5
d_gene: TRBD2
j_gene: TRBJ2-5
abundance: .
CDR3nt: TGTGCCAGCACTGAGGGACTAGCACGATCCCAGTACTTC
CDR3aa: CASTEGLARSQYF

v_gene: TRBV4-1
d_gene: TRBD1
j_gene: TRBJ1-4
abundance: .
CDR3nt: TGCGCCAGCAGCTACCCGGGACAGGGTGAGGAAAAACTGTTTTTT
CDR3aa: CASSYPGQGEEKLFF

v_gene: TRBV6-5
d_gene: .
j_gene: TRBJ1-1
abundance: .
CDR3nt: TGTGCCAGCAGTTACGGTGACAGTGAAGCTTTCTTT
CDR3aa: CASSYGDSEAFF

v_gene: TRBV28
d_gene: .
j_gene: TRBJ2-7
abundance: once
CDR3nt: TGTGCCAGCAGTTTACCAGGGGACGAGCAGTACTTC
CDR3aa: CASSLPGDEQYF

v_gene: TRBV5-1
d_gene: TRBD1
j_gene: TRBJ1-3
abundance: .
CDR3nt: TGCGCCAGCAGCGCAGGACAGGACTTCTCTGGAAACACCATATATTTT
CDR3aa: CASSAGQDFSGNTIYF

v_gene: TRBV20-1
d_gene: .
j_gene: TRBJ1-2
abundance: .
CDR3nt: TGCAGTGCGCCACAGCCCTATGGCTACACCTTC
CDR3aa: CSAPQPYGYTF

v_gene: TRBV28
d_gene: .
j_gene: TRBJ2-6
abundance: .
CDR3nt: TGTGCCAGCAGTTTACAGGAGGCCAACGTCCTGACTTTC
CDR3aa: CASSLQEANVLTF

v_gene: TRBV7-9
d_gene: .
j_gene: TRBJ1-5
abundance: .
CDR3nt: TGTGCCAGCAGCCTCGCGACGCATCAGCCCCAGCATTTT
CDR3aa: CASSLATHQPQHF

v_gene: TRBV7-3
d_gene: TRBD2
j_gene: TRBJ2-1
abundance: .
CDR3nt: TGTGCCAGCTGCCCAACTAGCGGGGATTACAATGAGCAGTTCTTC
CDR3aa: CASCPTSGDYNEQFF

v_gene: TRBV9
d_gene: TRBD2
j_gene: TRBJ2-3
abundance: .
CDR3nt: TGTGCCAGCAGCTACGGGACTAGCGGGGGATCAGATACGCAGTATTTT
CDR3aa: CASSYGTSGGSDTQYF

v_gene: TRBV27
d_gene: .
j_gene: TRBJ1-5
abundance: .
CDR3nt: TGTGCCAGCAGTATTATCGGGGGGGGTGGGCAGCCCCAGCATTTT
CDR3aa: CASSIIGGGGQPQHF

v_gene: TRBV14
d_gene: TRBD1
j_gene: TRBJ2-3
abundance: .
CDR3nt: TGTGCCAGCAGCCAAGAGGGGGACAGTAGCACAGATACGCAGTATTTT
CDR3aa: CASSQEGDSSTDTQYF

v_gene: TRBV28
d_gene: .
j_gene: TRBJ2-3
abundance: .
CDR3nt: TGTGCCAGCTCCGAGGGTATAGATACGCAGTATTTT
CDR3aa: CASSEGIDTQYF

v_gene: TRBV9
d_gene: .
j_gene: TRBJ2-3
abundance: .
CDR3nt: TGTGCCAGCAGCGGGACTCTCGGCACAGATACGCAGTATTTT
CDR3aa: CASSGTLGTDTQYF

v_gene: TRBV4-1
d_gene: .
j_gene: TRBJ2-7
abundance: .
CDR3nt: TGCGCCAGCAGCGCTCATGGGGCACTAGAGGACTACGAGCAGTACTTC
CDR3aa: CASSAHGALEDYEQYF

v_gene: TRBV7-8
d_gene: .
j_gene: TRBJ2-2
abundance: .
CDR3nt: TGTGCCAGCAGCTCCTACAGGGCCGGGGAGCTGTTTTTT
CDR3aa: CASSSYRAGELFF

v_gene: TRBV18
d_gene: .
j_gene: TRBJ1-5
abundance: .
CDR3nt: TGTGCCAGCTCACCGACCACCGGGACATATAGCAATCAGCCCCAGCATTTT
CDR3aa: CASSPTTGTYSNQPQHF

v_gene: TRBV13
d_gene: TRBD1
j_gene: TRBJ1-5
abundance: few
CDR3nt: TGTGCCAGCAGCTTGGGACAGGCTAATCAGCCCCAGCATTTT
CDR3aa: CASSLGQANQPQHF

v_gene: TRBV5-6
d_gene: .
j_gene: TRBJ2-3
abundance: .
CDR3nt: TGTGCCAGCAGCCGGGACGCGGCGAATACGCAGTATTTT
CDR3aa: CASSRDAANTQYF

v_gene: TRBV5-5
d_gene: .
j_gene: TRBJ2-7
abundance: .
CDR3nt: TGTGCCAGCAGCTTGTTCGGCGGGGAGATCTCCTACGAGCAGTACTTC
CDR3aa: CASSLFGGEISYEQYF

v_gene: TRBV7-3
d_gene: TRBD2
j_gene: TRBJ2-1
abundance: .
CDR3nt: TGTGCCAGCAGCTTAGGGGGGGACCTGGGGTACAATGAGCAGTTCTTC
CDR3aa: CASSLGGDLGYNEQFF

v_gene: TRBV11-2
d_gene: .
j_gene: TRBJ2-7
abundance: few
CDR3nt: TGTGCCAGCAGCTCCCGTTTCAGGGTAGAACTCGAGCAGTACTTC
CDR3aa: CASSSRFRVELEQYF

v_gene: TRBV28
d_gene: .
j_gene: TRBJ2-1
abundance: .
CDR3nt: TGTGCCAGCAGTTGGGGACTCTCCTCCTACAATGAGCAGTTCTTC
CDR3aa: CASSWGLSSYNEQFF

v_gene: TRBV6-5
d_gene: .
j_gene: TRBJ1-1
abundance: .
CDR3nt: TGTGCCAGCAGTCCCGGCCAGGGGAACACTGAAGCTTTCTTT
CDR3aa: CASSPGQGNTEAFF

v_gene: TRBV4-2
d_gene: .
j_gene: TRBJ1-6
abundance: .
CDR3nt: TGTGCCAGCAGCCAAGCACAGGGAATATCGTCACCCCTCCACTTT
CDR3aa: CASSQAQGISSPLHF

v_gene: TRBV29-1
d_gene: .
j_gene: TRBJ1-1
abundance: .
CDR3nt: TGCAGCGTTTCGACACCCGAAGGGAACACTGAAGCTTTCTTT
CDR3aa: CSVSTPEGNTEAFF

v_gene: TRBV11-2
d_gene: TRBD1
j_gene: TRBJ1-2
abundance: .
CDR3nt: TGTGCCAGCAGCCCCCGGGACAGGTCTGGCTATGGCTACACCTTC
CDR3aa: CASSPRDRSGYGYTF

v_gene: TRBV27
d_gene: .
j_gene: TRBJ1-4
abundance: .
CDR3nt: TGTGCCAGCAGATTACAGGGTGGTGGGGAAAAACTGTTTTTT
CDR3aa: CASRLQGGGEKLFF

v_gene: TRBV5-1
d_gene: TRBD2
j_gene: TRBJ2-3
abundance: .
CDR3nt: TGCGCCAGCATCCATCCGGGTAGCGGGACTAGCACAGATACGCAGTATTTT
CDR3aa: CASIHPGSGTSTDTQYF

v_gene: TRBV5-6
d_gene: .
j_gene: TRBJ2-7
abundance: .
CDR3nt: TGTGCCAGCAGCCCCGGCCCTGGGGAGCAGTACTTC
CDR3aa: CASSPGPGEQYF

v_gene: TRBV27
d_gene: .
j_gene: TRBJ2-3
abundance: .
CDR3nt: TGTGCCAGCACCTCTAGGCCGGGATTAAAAACAGATACGCAGTATTTT
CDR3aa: CASTSRPGLKTDTQYF